This TCR beta chain was retrieved from a study of T cell therapy after organ transplantation. Study in general: Expansion used a peptide pool of 30 HLA class I and II CMV epitopes.

Comment on this clone: Its antigen is unidentified.

General study results and limits: Reconstitution after therapy seemingly combined transferred and product-undetected endogenous clonotypes. Nonresponder repertoires showed strong pretherapy expansions, barely changing post-therapy.

CDR1 and CDR2 from the germline V gene are SGHVS and FQNEAQ. The CDR3 length is 16 residues. V was trimmed by 5 bases and J by 0 bases, leaving 15 bases between them. Documented time point: 20-29 weeks after completion of therapy. Clones were sequenced by immunoSEQ multiplex PCR, and TCRdb holds only the in-frame ones, with some missing. The sample lists about 20,000 clones, around 83% occurring once. The chain combines TRBV7-8 with TRBJ2-3; D ambiguous. The sequence was collected from a human patient who had received a solid organ transplant and had CMV disease. Part of the T cell pool may stem from the graft donor. The sample here was CD8+ T cells from blood, taken after autologous CMV-specific T cell therapy. The CDR3 is CASSPIVDYSTDTQYF. Here the CDR3 DNA reads TGTGCCAGCAGCCCGATAGTGGATTATAGCACAGATACGCAGTATTTT.